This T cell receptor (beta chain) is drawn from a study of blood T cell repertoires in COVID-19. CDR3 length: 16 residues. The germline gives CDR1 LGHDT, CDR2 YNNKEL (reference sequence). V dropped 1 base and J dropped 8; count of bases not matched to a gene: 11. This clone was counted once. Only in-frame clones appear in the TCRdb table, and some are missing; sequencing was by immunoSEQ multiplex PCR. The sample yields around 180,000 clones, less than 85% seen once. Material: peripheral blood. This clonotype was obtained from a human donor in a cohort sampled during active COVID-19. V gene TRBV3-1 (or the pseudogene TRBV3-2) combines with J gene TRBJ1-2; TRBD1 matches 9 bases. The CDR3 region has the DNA TGTGCCAGCAGCCAAGTGTCCCGGGACAGGGATGGCGGCTACACCTTC. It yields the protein CASSQVSRDRDGGYTF.